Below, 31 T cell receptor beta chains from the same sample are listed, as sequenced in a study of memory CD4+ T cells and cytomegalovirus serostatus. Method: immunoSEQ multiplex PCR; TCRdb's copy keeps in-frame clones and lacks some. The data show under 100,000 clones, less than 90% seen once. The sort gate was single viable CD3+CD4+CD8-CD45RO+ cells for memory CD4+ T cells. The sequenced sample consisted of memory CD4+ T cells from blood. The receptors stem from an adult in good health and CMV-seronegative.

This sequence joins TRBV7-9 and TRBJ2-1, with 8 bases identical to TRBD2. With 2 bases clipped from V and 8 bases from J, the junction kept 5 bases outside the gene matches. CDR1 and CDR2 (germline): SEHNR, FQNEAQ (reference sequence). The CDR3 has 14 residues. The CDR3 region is CASSLSGGLDEQFF. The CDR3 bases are TGTGCCAGCAGCTTAAGCGGGGGCCTCGATGAGCAGTTCTTC.

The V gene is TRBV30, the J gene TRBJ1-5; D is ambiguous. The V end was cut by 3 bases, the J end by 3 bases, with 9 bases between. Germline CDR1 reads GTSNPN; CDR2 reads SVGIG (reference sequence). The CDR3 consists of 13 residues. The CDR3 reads CAWSTRDNQPQHF. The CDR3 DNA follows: TGTGCCTGGAGCACCCGGGACAATCAGCCCCAGCATTTT.

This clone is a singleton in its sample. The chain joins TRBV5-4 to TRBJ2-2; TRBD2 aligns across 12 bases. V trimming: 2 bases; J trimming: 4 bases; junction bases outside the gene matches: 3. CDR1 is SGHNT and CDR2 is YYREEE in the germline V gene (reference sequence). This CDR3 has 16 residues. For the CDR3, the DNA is TGTGCCAGCAGCTTCCCTAGCGGGGGGGCCACCGGGGAGCTGTTTTTT. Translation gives CASSFPSGGATGELFF.

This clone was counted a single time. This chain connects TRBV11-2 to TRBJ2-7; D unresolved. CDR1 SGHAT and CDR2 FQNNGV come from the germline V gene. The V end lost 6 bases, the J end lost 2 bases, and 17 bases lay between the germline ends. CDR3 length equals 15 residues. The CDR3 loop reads CASRPIRVPPYEQYF. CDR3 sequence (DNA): TGTGCCAGCAGACCGATCCGGGTTCCACCCTACGAGCAGTACTTC.

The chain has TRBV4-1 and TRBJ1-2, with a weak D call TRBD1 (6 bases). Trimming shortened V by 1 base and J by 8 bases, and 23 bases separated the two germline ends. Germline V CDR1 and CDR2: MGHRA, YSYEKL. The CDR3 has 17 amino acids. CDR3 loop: CASSQVIGGRIGRGYTF. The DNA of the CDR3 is TGCGCCAGCAGCCAAGTTATCGGGGGGCGAATTGGCCGCGGCTACACCTTC.

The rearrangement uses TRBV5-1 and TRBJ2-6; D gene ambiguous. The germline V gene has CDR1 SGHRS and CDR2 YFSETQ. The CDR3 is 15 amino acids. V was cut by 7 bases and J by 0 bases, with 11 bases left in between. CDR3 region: CASSGVNSGANVLTF. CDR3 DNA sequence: TGCGCCAGCTCTGGAGTGAACTCTGGGGCCAACGTCCTGACTTTC.

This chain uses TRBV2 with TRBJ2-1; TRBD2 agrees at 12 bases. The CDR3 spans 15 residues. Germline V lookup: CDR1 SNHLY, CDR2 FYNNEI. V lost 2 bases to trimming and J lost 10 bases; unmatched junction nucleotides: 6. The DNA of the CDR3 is TGTGCCAGCAGTGAACGGACTAGCGGGGTATGGGAGCAGTTCTTC. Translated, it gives CASSERTSGVWEQFF.

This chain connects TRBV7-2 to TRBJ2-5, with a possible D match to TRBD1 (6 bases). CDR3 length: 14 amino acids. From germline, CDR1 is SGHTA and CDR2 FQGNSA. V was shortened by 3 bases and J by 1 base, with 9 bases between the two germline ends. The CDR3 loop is CASSFQGFQETQYF. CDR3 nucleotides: TGTGCCAGCAGCTTTCAGGGGTTCCAAGAGACCCAGTACTTC. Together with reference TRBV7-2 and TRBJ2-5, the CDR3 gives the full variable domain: GAGVSQSPSNKVTEKGKDVELRCDPISGHTALYWYRQSLGQGLEFLIYFQGNSAPDKSGLPSDRFSAERTGGSVSTLTIQRTQQEDSAVYLCASSFQGFQETQYFGPGTRLLVL.

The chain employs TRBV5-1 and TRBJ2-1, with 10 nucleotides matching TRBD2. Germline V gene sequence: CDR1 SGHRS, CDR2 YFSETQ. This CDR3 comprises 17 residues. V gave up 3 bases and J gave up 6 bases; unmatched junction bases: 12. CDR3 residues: CASSSSRSGGAANEQFF. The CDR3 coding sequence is TGCGCCAGCAGCTCGTCCCGGAGCGGGGGGGCTGCCAATGAGCAGTTCTTC.

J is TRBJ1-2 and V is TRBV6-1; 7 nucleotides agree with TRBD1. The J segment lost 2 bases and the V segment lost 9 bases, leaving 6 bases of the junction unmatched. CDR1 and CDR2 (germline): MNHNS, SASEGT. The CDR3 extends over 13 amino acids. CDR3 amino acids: CASRSDRNYGYTF. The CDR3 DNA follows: TGTGCCAGTCGATCGGACAGGAACTATGGCTACACCTTC.

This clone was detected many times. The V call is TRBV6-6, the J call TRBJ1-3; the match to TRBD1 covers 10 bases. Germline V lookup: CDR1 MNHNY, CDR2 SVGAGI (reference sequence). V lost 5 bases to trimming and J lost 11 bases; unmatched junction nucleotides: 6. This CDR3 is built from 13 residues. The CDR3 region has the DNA TGTGCCAGCAGTCCAGGGACAGGGGTCGCCATATATTTT. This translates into CASSPGTGVAIYF.

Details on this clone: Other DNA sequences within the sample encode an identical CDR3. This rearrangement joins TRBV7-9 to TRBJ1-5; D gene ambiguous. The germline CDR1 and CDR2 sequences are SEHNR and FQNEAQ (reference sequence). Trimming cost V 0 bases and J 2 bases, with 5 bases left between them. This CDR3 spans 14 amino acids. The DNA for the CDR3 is TGTGCCAGCAGCTTAGCCGGTGGCAATCAGCCCCAGCATTTT. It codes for CASSLAGGNQPQHF.

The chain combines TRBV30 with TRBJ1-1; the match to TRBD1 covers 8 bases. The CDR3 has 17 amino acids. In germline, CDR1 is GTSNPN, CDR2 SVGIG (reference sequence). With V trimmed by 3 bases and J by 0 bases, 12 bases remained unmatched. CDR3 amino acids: CAWSQGRGTGMNTEAFF. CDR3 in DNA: TGTGCCTGGAGCCAGGGGCGGGGGACAGGAATGAACACTGAAGCTTTCTTT.

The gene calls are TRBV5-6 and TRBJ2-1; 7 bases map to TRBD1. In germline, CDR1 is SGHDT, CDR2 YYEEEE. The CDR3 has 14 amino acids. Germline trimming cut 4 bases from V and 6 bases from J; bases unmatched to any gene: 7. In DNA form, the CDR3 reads TGTGCCAGCAGCGCGACAGGGTCGAGCAATGAGCAGTTCTTC. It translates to CASSATGSSNEQFF.

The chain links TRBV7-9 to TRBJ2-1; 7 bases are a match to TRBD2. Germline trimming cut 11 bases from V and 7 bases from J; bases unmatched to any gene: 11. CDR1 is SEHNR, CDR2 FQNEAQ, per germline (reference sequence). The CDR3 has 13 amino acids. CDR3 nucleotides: TGTGCCGGGAGGGGCGGACCAGGGAATGAGCAGTTCTTC. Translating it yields CAGRGGPGNEQFF.

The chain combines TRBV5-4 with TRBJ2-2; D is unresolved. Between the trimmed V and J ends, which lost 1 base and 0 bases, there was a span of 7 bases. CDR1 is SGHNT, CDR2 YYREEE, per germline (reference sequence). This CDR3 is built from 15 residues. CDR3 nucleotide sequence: TGTGCCAGCAGCTTGCAGTTCGCGAACACCGGGGAGCTGTTTTTT. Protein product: CASSLQFANTGELFF.

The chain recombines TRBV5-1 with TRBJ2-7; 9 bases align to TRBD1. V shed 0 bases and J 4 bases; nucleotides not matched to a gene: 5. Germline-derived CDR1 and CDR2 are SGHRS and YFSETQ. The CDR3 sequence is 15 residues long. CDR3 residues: CASSLGQGGLYEQYF. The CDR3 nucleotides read TGCGCCAGCAGCTTGGGACAGGGGGGTTTGTACGAGCAGTACTTC.

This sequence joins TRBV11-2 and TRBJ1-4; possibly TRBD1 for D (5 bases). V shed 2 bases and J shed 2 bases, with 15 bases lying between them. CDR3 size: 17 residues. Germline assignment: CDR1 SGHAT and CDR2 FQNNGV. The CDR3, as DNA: TGTGCCAGCAGCTTAAGGAGGCAGTGGGGCACTAATGAAAAACTGTTTTTT. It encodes CASSLRRQWGTNEKLFF.

The CDR3 here is CASISGQTYEQYF. In nucleotides, the CDR3 is TGTGCCAGCATCTCGGGACAGACCTACGAGCAGTACTTC. The chain carries TRBV6-5 and TRBJ2-7; 7 nucleotides align to TRBD1. The germline gives CDR1 MNHEY, CDR2 SVGAGI. The CDR3 is 13 amino acids. V was pared by 7 bases and J by 2 bases, with 5 bases of the junction left unmatched.

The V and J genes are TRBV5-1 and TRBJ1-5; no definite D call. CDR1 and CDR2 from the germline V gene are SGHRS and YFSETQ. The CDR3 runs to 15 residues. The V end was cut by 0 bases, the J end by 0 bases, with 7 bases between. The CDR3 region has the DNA TGCGCCAGCAGCTTGGCAAGTGATAGCAATCAGCCCCAGCATTTT. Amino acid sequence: CASSLASDSNQPQHF.

In DNA, the CDR3 is TGTGCCAGCAGTGGAGGGGATTATGGCTACACCTTC. This codes for CASSGGDYGYTF. The chain couples TRBV6-5 to TRBJ1-2; TRBD1 is a possible D gene (5 bases). Germline V gene lookup returns CDR1 MNHEY and CDR2 SVGAGI. The V and J ends lost 5 bases and 5 bases respectively, with 9 bases between them. There are 12 residues in the CDR3.

This chain's CDR3 is CASSVASGSGLNYGYTF. CDR3 DNA sequence: TGTGCCAGCAGCGTAGCATCCGGGTCAGGGCTTAACTATGGCTACACCTTC. The chain couples TRBV13 to TRBJ1-2; weak D call: TRBD1 (5 bases). The CDR3 sequence is 17 residues long. V lost 5 bases and J 1 base, leaving 20 bases between the germline ends. Germline loops: CDR1 PRHDT, CDR2 FYEKMQ (reference sequence).

Here the CDR3 reads CASSRRGGMTVVYEQYF. CDR3 DNA: TGTGCCAGCAGCCGAAGAGGAGGGATGACAGTGGTCTACGAGCAGTACTTC. The chain uses TRBV5-5 and TRBJ2-7; D may be TRBD2 (6 bases). CDR3 length equals 17 residues. V lost 4 bases and J lost 3, with 23 bases in between. Germline CDR1 and CDR2: SGHKS and YYEKEE (reference sequence).

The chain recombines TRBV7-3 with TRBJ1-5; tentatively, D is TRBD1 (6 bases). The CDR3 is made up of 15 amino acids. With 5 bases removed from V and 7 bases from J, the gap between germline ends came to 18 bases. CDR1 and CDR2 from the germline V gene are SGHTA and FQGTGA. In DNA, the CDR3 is TGTGCCAGCAGCCCCACCGGGGGCACGGGGCAGCCCCAGCATTTT. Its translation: CASSPTGGTGQPQHF.

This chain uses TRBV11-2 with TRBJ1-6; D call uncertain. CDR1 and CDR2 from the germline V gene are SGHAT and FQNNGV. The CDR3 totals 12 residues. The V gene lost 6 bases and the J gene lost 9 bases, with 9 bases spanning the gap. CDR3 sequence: CASSSRVSPLHF. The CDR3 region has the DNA TGTGCCAGCAGTTCTAGAGTTTCACCCCTCCACTTT.

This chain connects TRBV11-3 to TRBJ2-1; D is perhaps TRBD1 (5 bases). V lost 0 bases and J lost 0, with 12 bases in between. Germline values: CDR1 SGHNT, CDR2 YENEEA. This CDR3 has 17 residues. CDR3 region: CASSLEAGLSSYNEQFF. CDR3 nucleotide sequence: TGTGCCAGCAGCTTAGAGGCAGGGTTAAGCTCCTACAATGAGCAGTTCTTC.

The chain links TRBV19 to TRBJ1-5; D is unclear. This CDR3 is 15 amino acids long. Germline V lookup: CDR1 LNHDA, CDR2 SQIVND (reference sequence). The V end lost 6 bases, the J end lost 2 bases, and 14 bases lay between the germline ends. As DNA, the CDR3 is TGTGCCAGTAGCCTTGGTGGTGGGGGCAATCAGCCCCAGCATTTT. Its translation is CASSLGGGGNQPQHF.

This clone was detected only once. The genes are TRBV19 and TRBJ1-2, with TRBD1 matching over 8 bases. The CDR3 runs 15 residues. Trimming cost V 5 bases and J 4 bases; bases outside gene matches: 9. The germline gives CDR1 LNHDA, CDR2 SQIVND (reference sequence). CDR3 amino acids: CASSAARGLSYGYTF. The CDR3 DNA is TGTGCCAGTAGTGCCGCCAGGGGGCTGAGCTATGGCTACACCTTC. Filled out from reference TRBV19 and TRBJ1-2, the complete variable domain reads DGGITQSPKYLFRKEGQNVTLSCEQNLNHDAMYWYRQDPGQGLRLIYYSQIVNDFQKGDIAEGYSVSREKKESFPLTVTSAQKNPTAFYLCASSAARGLSYGYTFGSGTRLTVV.

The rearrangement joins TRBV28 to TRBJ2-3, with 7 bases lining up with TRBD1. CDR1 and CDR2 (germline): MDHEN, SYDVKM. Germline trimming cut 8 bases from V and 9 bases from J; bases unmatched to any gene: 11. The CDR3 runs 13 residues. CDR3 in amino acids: CASQEGGRPTQYF. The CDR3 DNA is TGTGCCAGCCAAGAAGGGGGCAGGCCCACGCAGTATTTT.

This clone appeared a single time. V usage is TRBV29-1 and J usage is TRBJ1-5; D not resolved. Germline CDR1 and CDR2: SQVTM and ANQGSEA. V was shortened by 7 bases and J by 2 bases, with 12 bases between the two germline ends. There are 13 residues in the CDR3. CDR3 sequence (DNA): TGCAGCGCGAGCCACGCGCGCAATCAGCCCCAGCATTTT. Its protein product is CSASHARNQPQHF.

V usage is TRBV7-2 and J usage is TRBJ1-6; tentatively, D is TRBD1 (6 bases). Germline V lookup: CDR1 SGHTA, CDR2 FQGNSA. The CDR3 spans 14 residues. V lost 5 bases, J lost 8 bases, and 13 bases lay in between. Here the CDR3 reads CASSQGQGYSPLHF. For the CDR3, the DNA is TGTGCCAGCAGCCAAGGGCAGGGGTATTCACCCCTCCACTTT.